Included here is one T cell receptor beta chain sequence, with context. Antigen specificity is unknown. The entry originates in a study of T cells in localized non-small cell lung cancer. V was cut by 2 bases and J by 10 bases, with 18 bases left in between. CDR3 size: 15 residues. From germline, CDR1 is GTSNPN and CDR2 SVGIG (reference sequence). General study results and limits: Adjacent lung tissue had a median approximately 61 of the top 100 clones found in the tumor.

Only in-frame clones appear in the TCRdb table, and some are missing; sequencing was by immunoSEQ multiplex PCR. The table lists about 31,000 clones, 88% of them singletons. This chain links TRBV30 with TRBJ1-6, with D perhaps matching TRBD1 (5 bases). The material sequenced was peripheral blood mononuclear cells, taken before any cancer treatment. The source of this sequence is a woman aged 40-75 years with stage III lung adenocarcinoma. Here the CDR3 DNA reads TGTGCCTGGAGTCCCGCTAGCGGGGGTGAGTCACCCCTCCACTTT. Translating it yields CAWSPASGGESPLHF.